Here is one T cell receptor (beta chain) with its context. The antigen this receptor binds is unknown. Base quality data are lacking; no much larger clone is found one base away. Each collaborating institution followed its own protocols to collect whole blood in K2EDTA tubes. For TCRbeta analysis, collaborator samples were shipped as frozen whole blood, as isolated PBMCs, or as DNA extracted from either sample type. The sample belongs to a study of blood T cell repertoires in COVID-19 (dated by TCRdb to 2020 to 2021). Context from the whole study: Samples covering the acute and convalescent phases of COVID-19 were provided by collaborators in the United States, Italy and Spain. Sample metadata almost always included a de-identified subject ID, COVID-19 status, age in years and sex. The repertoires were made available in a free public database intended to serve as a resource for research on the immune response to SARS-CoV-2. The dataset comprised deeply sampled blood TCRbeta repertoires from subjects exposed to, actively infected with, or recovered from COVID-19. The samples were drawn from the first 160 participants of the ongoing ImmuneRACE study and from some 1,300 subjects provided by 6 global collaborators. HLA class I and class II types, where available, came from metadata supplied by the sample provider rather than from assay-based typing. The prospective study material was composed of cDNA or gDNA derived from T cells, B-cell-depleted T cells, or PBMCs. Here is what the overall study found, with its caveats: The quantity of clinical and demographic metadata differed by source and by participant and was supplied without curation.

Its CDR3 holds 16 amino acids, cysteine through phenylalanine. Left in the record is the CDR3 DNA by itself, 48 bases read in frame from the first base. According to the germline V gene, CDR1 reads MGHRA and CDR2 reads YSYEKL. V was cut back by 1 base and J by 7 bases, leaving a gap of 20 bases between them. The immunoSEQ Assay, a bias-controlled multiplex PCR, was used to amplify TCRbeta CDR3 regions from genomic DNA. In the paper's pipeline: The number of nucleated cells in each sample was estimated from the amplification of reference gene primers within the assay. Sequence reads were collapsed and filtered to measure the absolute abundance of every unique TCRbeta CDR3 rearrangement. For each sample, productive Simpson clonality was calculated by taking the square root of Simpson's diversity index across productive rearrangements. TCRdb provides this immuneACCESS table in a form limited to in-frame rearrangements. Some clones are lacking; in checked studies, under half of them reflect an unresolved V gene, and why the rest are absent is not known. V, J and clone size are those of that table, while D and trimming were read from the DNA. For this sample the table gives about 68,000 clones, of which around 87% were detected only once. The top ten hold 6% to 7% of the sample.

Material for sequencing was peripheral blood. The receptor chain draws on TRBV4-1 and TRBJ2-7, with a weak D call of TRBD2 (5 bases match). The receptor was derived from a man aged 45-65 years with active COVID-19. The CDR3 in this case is CASSQVPGYSAREQYF. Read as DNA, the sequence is TGCGCCAGCAGCCAAGTCCCGGGATACAGTGCCAGGGAGCAGTACTTC.